Listed below are T cell receptor beta chains from one sample, sequenced in a study of PD-1 blockade in classical Hodgkin lymphoma. Sequenced by immunoSEQ multiplex PCR; TCRdb stores in-frame clones only, minus some. The sample includes under 20,000 clones, approximately 72% seen only once; the top ten take 2% to 2.5%. This sample comprised CD4+ T cells from blood, obtained before the fourth cycle of nivolumab. Every receptor here comes from a human donor with classical Hodgkin lymphoma. Each CDR3 is given with its conserved first and last residue. The order of the fields is clone size, J gene, D gene, V gene, CDR3 protein, CDR3 DNA. A D gene is named only where the DNA matches it firmly. Clone size is not always given. Where it is, it says once, few, many or a class for expanded clones.

>-|TRBJ2-3|-|TRBV2
CASMDERFITDTQYF
TGTGCCAGCATGGATGAGAGGTTTATTACAGATACGCAGTATTTT
>-|TRBJ2-3|-|TRBV5-5
CASSLGGTDTQYF
TGTGCCAGCAGCTTGGGTGGCACAGATACGCAGTATTTT
>-|TRBJ2-5|-|TRBV18
CASSPLPGPEETQYF
TGTGCCAGCTCACCACTCCCCGGACCAGAAGAGACCCAGTACTTC
>-|TRBJ1-1|-|TRBV5-4
CASSLLGGSGEAFF
TGTGCCAGCAGCCTCCTTGGGGGGAGCGGTGAAGCTTTCTTT
>few|TRBJ2-7|-|TRBV10-3
CAISERDYEQYF
TGTGCCATCAGTGAGAGAGACTACGAGCAGTACTTC
>once|TRBJ2-3|-|TRBV7-2
CASSLVGFHSTDTQYF
TGTGCCAGCAGCTTAGTTGGTTTTCATAGCACAGATACGCAGTATTTT
>-|TRBJ2-3|TRBD1|TRBV5-5
CASSLWDRVVDTQYF
TGTGCCAGCAGCTTATGGGACAGGGTGGTAGATACGCAGTATTTT
>-|TRBJ2-7|TRBD2|TRBV7-2
CASSQTSGAYEQYF
TGTGCCAGCAGCCAAACTAGCGGGGCCTACGAGCAGTACTTC
>-|TRBJ2-1|-|TRBV19
CASSIPGGNSYNEQFF
TGTGCCAGTAGTATCCCCGGCGGGAACTCCTACAATGAGCAGTTCTTC
>-|TRBJ2-2|-|TRBV10-1
CASSESRQGIAGELFF
TGCGCCAGCAGTGAGTCGAGGCAGGGGATCGCCGGGGAGCTGTTTTTT
>-|TRBJ2-6|-|TRBV7-2
CASSLSFSGANVLTF
TGTGCCAGCAGCTTAAGTTTCTCTGGGGCCAACGTCCTGACTTTC
>-|TRBJ1-1|-|TRBV4-1
CASRGLLLNTEAFF
TGCGCCAGCAGAGGGTTACTGTTGAACACTGAAGCTTTCTTT
>-|TRBJ2-1|-|TRBV4-1
CASSQGWVSSYNEQFF
TGCGCCAGCAGCCAAGGCTGGGTTAGCTCCTACAATGAGCAGTTCTTC
>once|TRBJ2-5|TRBD1|TRBV11-2
CASSVRDRGLGRETQYF
TGTGCCAGCAGCGTCCGGGACAGGGGGCTCGGGAGGGAGACCCAGTACTTC
>few|TRBJ1-6|-|TRBV5-4
CASTLFGGNSPLHF
TGTGCCAGCACCCTTTTTGGGGGGAATTCACCCCTCCACTTT
>-|TRBJ1-5|TRBD1|TRBV2
CASTRGGAVGQPQHF
TGTGCCAGCACCAGGGGGGGGGCCGTGGGTCAGCCCCAGCATTTT
>-|TRBJ1-5|-|TRBV30
CACARGSNQPQHF
TGTGCCTGCGCCCGGGGAAGCAATCAGCCCCAGCATTTT
>-|TRBJ2-1|-|TRBV25-1
CASTDSYGVGFRGEQFF
TGTGCCAGCACCGATTCCTACGGGGTAGGGTTCCGGGGTGAGCAGTTCTTC
>once|TRBJ2-1|TRBD2|TRBV7-2
CASSLRLAGGVSYNEQFF
TGTGCCAGCAGCTTAAGACTAGCGGGGGGTGTTTCCTACAATGAGCAGTTCTTC
>once|TRBJ1-2|-|TRBV5-5
CASSLLFGVDYGYTF
TGTGCCAGCAGCTTGTTATTTGGGGTCGACTATGGCTACACCTTC
>once|TRBJ2-5|TRBD1|TRBV19
CASSITGQGSETQYF
TGTGCCAGTAGTATAACGGGACAGGGCTCGGAGACCCAGTACTTC
>once|TRBJ2-7|-|TRBV7-2
CASRPKSTSSHSSYEQYF
TGTGCCAGCAGACCGAAAAGTACTAGCTCTCATAGCTCCTACGAGCAGTACTTC
>-|TRBJ2-1|TRBD2|TRBV9
CASSVTSGTRGGEQFF
TGTGCCAGCAGCGTAACTAGCGGGACGCGGGGTGGTGAGCAGTTCTTC
>-|TRBJ2-3|-|TRBV15
CATSRDLGEADTQYF
TGTGCCACCAGCAGAGATTTAGGGGAGGCAGATACGCAGTATTTT
>few|TRBJ2-7|TRBD1|TRBV19
CASSIRTGGDEQYF
TGTGCCAGTAGTATCCGGACAGGGGGCGACGAGCAGTACTTC
>-|TRBJ1-2|-|TRBV6-5
CASIGRGAGGYTF
TGTGCCAGCATTGGTCGCGGTGCGGGCGGCTACACCTTC
>-|TRBJ2-5|-|TRBV7-8
CASNQETQYF
TGTGCCAGCAACCAAGAGACCCAGTACTTC
>-|TRBJ1-4|TRBD1|TRBV5-6
CASSSSSPGTGQKLFF
TGTGCCAGCAGCTCAAGCAGCCCCGGGACAGGACAAAAACTGTTTTTT
>-|TRBJ2-3|-|TRBV6-1
CASSVWQGGDTQYF
TGTGCCAGCAGTGTTTGGCAGGGCGGAGATACGCAGTATTTT
>few|TRBJ1-6|TRBD1|TRBV19
CASSIRTGTGAYPPLHF
TGTGCCAGTAGTATCCGGACAGGGACGGGGGCCTATCCACCCCTCCACTTT
>few|TRBJ2-4|-|TRBV30
CAWSSGGRVAKNIQYF
TGTGCCTGGAGTTCCGGGGGACGAGTGGCCAAAAACATTCAGTACTTC
>-|TRBJ2-3|-|TRBV2
CASSLKVDTQYF
TGTGCCAGCAGTTTGAAAGTAGATACGCAGTATTTT
>-|TRBJ2-6|TRBD1|TRBV7-2
CASSGTGDSSGANVLTF
TGTGCCAGCAGCGGGACAGGGGATAGCTCTGGGGCCAACGTCCTGACTTTC
>-|TRBJ2-3|-|TRBV30
CAWETGSRTDTQYF
TGTGCCTGGGAGACAGGATCCCGCACAGATACGCAGTATTTT
>-|TRBJ1-3|-|TRBV29-1
CSGQVPENTIYF
TGCAGCGGGCAGGTCCCCGAAAACACCATATATTTT
>once|TRBJ1-4|TRBD1|TRBV28
CASSPQGVYEKLFF
TGTGCCAGCAGTCCACAGGGGGTGTATGAAAAACTGTTTTTT
>-|TRBJ2-7|TRBD2|TRBV14
CASSQHLAGGHEQYF
TGTGCCAGCAGCCAACACCTAGCGGGAGGCCACGAGCAGTACTTC
>-|TRBJ1-3|-|TRBV15
CATSRVTGAGGNTIYF
TGTGCCACCAGCAGAGTGACCGGTGCCGGTGGAAACACCATATATTTT
>-|TRBJ1-2|-|TRBV27
CASSLAAGSNYGYTF
TGTGCCAGCAGTTTAGCGGCAGGGAGCAACTATGGCTACACCTTC
>-|TRBJ1-1|-|TRBV7-8
CASSYAVMNTEAFF
TGTGCCAGCAGCTACGCAGTCATGAACACTGAAGCTTTCTTT
>-|TRBJ2-5|-|TRBV5-6
CASSSTVDRRAEGTQYF
TGTGCCAGCAGCTCAACCGTGGACAGGAGGGCCGAAGGGACCCAGTACTTC
>-|TRBJ2-3|TRBD2|TRBV7-6
CASSPGLAGVYTDTQYF
TGTGCCAGCAGCCCGGGACTAGCGGGGGTGTACACAGATACGCAGTATTTT
>-|TRBJ1-1|TRBD1|TRBV4-1
CASSHRDRGWDTEAFF
TGCGCCAGCAGCCACCGGGACAGGGGCTGGGACACTGAAGCTTTCTTT
>-|TRBJ2-3|TRBD2|TRBV30
CAWGGTSGRSQYF
TGTGCCTGGGGCGGGACTAGCGGGAGGTCGCAGTATTTT
>few|TRBJ2-2|-|TRBV7-6
CASSSTRSGELFF
TGTGCCAGCAGCTCTACTAGGTCCGGGGAGCTGTTTTTT
>few|TRBJ2-7|-|TRBV19
CASKLDASYEQYF
TGTGCCAGTAAGTTGGACGCATCCTACGAGCAGTACTTC
>-|TRBJ2-3|TRBD2|TRBV5-4
CASSPRGGPDTQYF
TGTGCCAGCAGCCCCCGGGGGGGGCCAGATACGCAGTATTTT
>-|TRBJ2-2|TRBD2|TRBV11-2
CASSSRGTSGYTGELFF
TGTGCCAGCAGCTCACGCGGGACTAGCGGATACACCGGGGAGCTGTTTTTT
>-|TRBJ1-4|-|TRBV9
CASSVDRRDEKLFF
TGTGCCAGCAGCGTAGATCGCAGGGATGAAAAACTGTTTTTT
>-|TRBJ1-2|TRBD1|TRBV5-4
CASSEGQGKDGYTF
TGTGCCAGCAGCGAGGGACAGGGGAAGGATGGCTACACCTTC
>-|TRBJ1-2|-|TRBV6-5
CASSYDHLGQIRGYTF
TGTGCCAGCAGTTACGACCACTTAGGACAGATCCGGGGCTACACCTTC
>-|TRBJ2-2|-|TRBV18
CASSPPTGSTTGELFF
TGTGCCAGCTCACCACCGACAGGCTCAACCACCGGGGAGCTGTTTTTT
>-|TRBJ2-2|-|TRBV6-6
CASSYRFDTGELFF
TGTGCCAGCAGTTACAGGTTTGACACCGGGGAGCTGTTTTTT